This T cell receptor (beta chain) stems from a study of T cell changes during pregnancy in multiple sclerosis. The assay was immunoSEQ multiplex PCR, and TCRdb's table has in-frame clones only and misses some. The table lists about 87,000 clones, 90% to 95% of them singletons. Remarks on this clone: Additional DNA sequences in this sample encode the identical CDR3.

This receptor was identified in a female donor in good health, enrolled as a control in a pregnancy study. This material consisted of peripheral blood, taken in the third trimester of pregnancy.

CDR3 sequence (DNA): TGTGCCACCAGCAGAACTAGCGGGTACCAAGAGACCCAGTACTTC. Protein sequence: CATSRTSGYQETQYF. J is TRBJ2-5 and V is TRBV15, with 9 nucleotides matching TRBD2. Trimming at V came to 2 bases and at J to 0 bases, leaving 1 base not matched to a gene. This CDR3 spans 15 amino acids. Germline CDR1 and CDR2: LNHNV and YYDKDF (reference sequence).